This T cell receptor (beta chain) stems from a study of PD-1 blockade in mismatch repair-deficient tumors. The CDR3 consists of 15 residues. V was cut by 7 bases and J by 2 bases, with 15 bases left in between. The germline CDR1 and CDR2 sequences are LNHDA and SQIVND (reference sequence). Profiling relied on immunoSEQ multiplex PCR, and the TCRdb table lists in-frame clones only, not all of them. The sample has 100,000 to 150,000 clones, around 87% seen once; the top ten hold less than 15%. Sequenced here: peripheral blood, sampled 44 weeks after starting pembrolizumab. The genes are TRBV19 and TRBJ2-1, with D tentatively TRBD2 (7 bases). The sequence derives from an adult with mismatch repair-deficient cancer. In DNA form, the CDR3 reads TGTGCCAGTACCGTGGGCGGGGGCACCTACAATGAGCAGTTCTTC. Residues: CASTVGGGTYNEQFF.